This TCR beta chain was sequenced during a study of blood T cell repertoires in COVID-19. CDR3 length equals 13 residues. V dropped 9 bases and J dropped 4 bases, with 10 bases sitting between them. Looked up from germline, CDR1 is MNHEY and CDR2 is SMNVEV (reference sequence). Profiling relied on immunoSEQ multiplex PCR, and the TCRdb table lists in-frame clones only, not all of them. Of just over 95,000 clones listed, about 83% are singletons. The sample taken for sequencing was peripheral blood. This receptor was obtained from a human donor in a cohort sampled during active COVID-19. J is TRBJ1-6 and V is TRBV27; TRBD1 is a possible D gene (5 bases). In DNA, the CDR3 is TGTGCCAGTTCACAGGTTTATAATTCACCCCTCCACTTT. It encodes CASSQVYNSPLHF.